The clone carrying this TCR beta chain has at least ten counts. The data belong to a study of CD8+CD57+ T cells in acquired aplastic anemia. Study-level information: Roughly 3 ug was the average amount of DNA from sorted CD4+ and CD8+ cells.

Patients selected for sequencing had displayed CD8+CD57+ cell expansion by flow cytometry. As a group, the patients uniformly had severe acquired aplastic anemia. Losses at the gene ends were 0 bases for V and 8 bases for J; bases not matched to a gene: 7. This CDR3 has 15 residues. Germline loops: CDR1 DFQATT, CDR2 SNEGSKA (reference sequence). Genomic DNA constituted the template upon which TCR beta VDJ and CDR3 profiling was performed. TCRdb re-called the reads through MiXCR, storing one row per CDR3 protein. Of about 150,000 distinct CDR3 sequences in the sample, 48% were seen once. The chain employs TRBV20-1 and TRBJ2-2; 9 bases map to TRBD2. Material: sorted CD4+, CD8+, or CD8+CD57+ T cells (not recorded which) from PBMCs. This sequence originates from a human donor with aplastic anemia. The chain's CDR3 is CSARDFAGGSGELFF. For the CDR3, the DNA is TGCAGTGCTAGAGATTTCGCGGGAGGGTCAGGGGAGCTGTTTTTT.